Presented here are 2 T cell receptor beta chains from one specimen sequenced in a study of STAT5B mutations in CD4+ large granular lymphocyte leukemia. Clones were sequenced by immunoSEQ multiplex PCR, and TCRdb holds only the in-frame ones, with some missing. The sample holds about 23,000 clones, 79% seen once. Source material: CD4+ T cells from blood buffy coats. These receptors were obtained from a human donor in good health.

The gene calls are TRBV5-1 and TRBJ1-4; no clear D. Between the trimmed V and J ends, which lost 1 base and 2 bases, there was a span of 12 bases. Per germline, CDR1 SGHRS and CDR2 YFSETQ. The CDR3 covers 16 residues. The DNA for the CDR3 is TGCGCCAGCAGCTTGTTTGCCGGGTACACTAATGAAAAACTGTTTTTT. This encodes CASSLFAGYTNEKLFF.

The chain combines TRBV19 with TRBJ2-3; D call uncertain. This CDR3 contains 14 residues. Germline CDR1 and CDR2: LNHDA and SQIVND (reference sequence). Trimming took 3 bases from V and 1 from J, leaving 8 bases between them. The CDR3 DNA is TGTGCCAGTAGTATCGGGCTTCGCACAGATACGCAGTATTTT. Translation gives CASSIGLRTDTQYF.